These 15 T cell receptor beta chains originate from one sample sequenced in a study of CD8 T cells in ankylosing spondylitis. Broader study findings: A TCR beta motif of 7 to 9 highly homologous variants seemed to mark ankylosing spondylitis blood.

MiXCR, applied by TCRdb to the 5' RACE reads, yields one record per CDR3 protein. The sample records roughly 90,000 distinct CDR3 sequences, around 8.3% being singletons. Which antigens these TCRs recognize remains unknown. The sequenced sample consisted of blood, either unsorted or a sorted T cell fraction (not recorded which). These receptors originate from a male donor with ankylosing spondylitis.

This clonotype was recorded at least ten times. This rearrangement joins TRBV7-9 to TRBJ2-5; D is possibly TRBD2 (6 bases). The germline gives CDR1 SEHNR, CDR2 FQNEAQ (reference sequence). The CDR3 is 15 residues long. Trimming removed 5 bases from V and 3 bases from J, with 16 bases in between. The CDR3 bases are TGTGCCAGCAGCCCCCTCGGGGAGGAAAAAGAGACCCAGTACTTC. Translated: CASSPLGEEKETQYF.

This clonotype showed up just a few times. The rearrangement joins TRBV13 to TRBJ2-1, with no clear D. Germline V lookup: CDR1 PRHDT, CDR2 FYEKMQ (reference sequence). V was shortened by 6 bases and J by 5 bases, with 5 bases between the two germline ends. The CDR3 spans 11 residues. CDR3 sequence reads: CASSGNNEQFF. CDR3 nucleotide sequence: TGTGCCAGCAGTGGCAACAATGAGCAGTTCTTC.

The chain joins TRBV6-2 or TRBV6-3 to TRBJ2-7, with TRBD2 identical over 8 bases. Germline assignment: CDR1 MNHEY and CDR2 SVGEGT. This CDR3 contains 15 residues. V was pared by 7 bases and J by 0 bases, with 8 bases of the junction left unmatched. The CDR3 nucleotides are TGTGCCAGCACCTCGACTAGCGATTTCTCCTACGAGCAGTACTTC. This sequence encodes CASTSTSDFSYEQYF.

J is TRBJ2-7 and V is TRBV20-1; 9 positions agree with TRBD2. J was trimmed by 6 bases and V by 0 bases; bases with no gene match: 9. This CDR3 contains 15 residues. Germline loops: CDR1 DFQATT, CDR2 SNEGSKA (reference sequence). CDR3 bases: TGCAGTGCTAGAGATCCCGCGGGAGGGCCGGGCGAGCAGTACTTC. Residues: CSARDPAGGPGEQYF.

This chain links TRBV4-1 with TRBJ1-5; the match to TRBD1 covers 7 bases. The V and J ends lost 1 base and 4 bases, in that order; junction bases with no gene match: 4. Germline lookup yields CDR1 MGHRA and CDR2 YSYEKL. The CDR3 has 15 amino acids. In DNA form, the CDR3 reads TGCGCCAGCAGCCAAGTGACAGGGTCGAATCAGCCCCAGCATTTT. This sequence encodes CASSQVTGSNQPQHF.

A few counts support this clonotype. This rearrangement joins TRBV12-3 or TRBV12-4 to TRBJ2-1; 7 bases match TRBD2. This CDR3 is 15 amino acids long. Unmatched junction bases numbered 6, after V lost 4 bases and J lost 3 bases. Here the CDR3 reads CASSSLLARYNEQFF. For the CDR3, the DNA is TGTGCCAGCAGTTCCCTACTAGCGCGCTACAATGAGCAGTTCTTC.

The chain couples TRBV12-3 or TRBV12-4 to TRBJ2-1; D ambiguous. V lost 3 bases, J lost 8 bases, and 8 bases lay in between. There are 12 residues in the CDR3. The CDR3 DNA reads TGTGCCAGCAGTTTTTCTGAGGATGAGCAGTTCTTC. This translates into CASSFSEDEQFF.

The chain carries TRBV3-1 and TRBJ2-3; the match to TRBD2 covers 8 bases. CDR3 length equals 19 residues. Germline CDR1 LGHDT, CDR2 YNNKEL (reference sequence). J was trimmed by 3 bases and V by 0 bases; bases with no gene match: 14. CDR3 DNA: TGTGCCAGCAGCCAAGACGGAGGGATAGCGGGACTCGGGACAGATACGCAGTATTTT. As protein: CASSQDGGIAGLGTDTQYF.

This clonotype was seen only a few times. The genes are TRBV2 and TRBJ2-7, with D possibly matching TRBD2 (6 bases). Trimming removed 6 bases at V and 3 bases at J, with 21 bases between. This CDR3 is built from 16 residues. CDR1 SNHLY and CDR2 FYNNEI come from the germline V gene. The CDR3 loop is CASRPGGGTKFYEQYF. CDR3 bases: TGTGCCAGCAGGCCCGGGGGAGGTACGAAATTCTACGAGCAGTACTTC.

This clonotype was counted a few times. The gene calls are TRBV30 and TRBJ2-2, with D tentatively TRBD1 (5 bases). There are 14 residues in the CDR3. V was trimmed by 4 bases and J by 6 bases, leaving 15 bases between them. Germline loops: CDR1 GTSNPN, CDR2 SVGIG (reference sequence). Here the CDR3 reads CAWNPDSRSGELFF. CDR3 in DNA: TGTGCCTGGAACCCCGACAGTAGGTCCGGGGAGCTGTTTTTT. Full variable domain (remainder filled in from reference TRBV30 and TRBJ2-2): SQTIHQWPATLVQPVGSPLSLECTVEGTSNPNLYWYRQAAGRGLQLLFYSVGIGQISSEVPQNLSASRPQDRQFILSSKKLLLSDSGFYLCAWNPDSRSGELFFGEGSRLTVL.

This clonotype was recorded at least ten times. The chain has TRBV7-9 and TRBJ2-1, with D possibly being TRBD1 (6 bases). With 3 bases removed from V and 5 bases from J, the gap between germline ends came to 14 bases. The CDR3 contains 15 residues. Germline CDR1 reads SEHNR; CDR2 reads FQNEAQ (reference sequence). The CDR3 reads CASSFLGQYNNEQFF. CDR3 coding DNA: TGTGCCAGCAGCTTCCTCGGACAGTATAACAATGAGCAGTTCTTC.

This clonotype was picked up many times. The V gene is TRBV6-1, the J gene TRBJ2-7; D gene uncertain. Germline CDR1 MNHNS, CDR2 SASEGT. This CDR3 has 12 amino acids. V was pared by 6 bases and J by 2 bases, with 8 bases between. The CDR3 DNA sequence: TGTGCCAGCAGCATGTTCCCCTACGAGCAGTACTTC. Its translation is CASSMFPYEQYF.

The V and J genes are TRBV6-1 and TRBJ2-5; 9 positions agree with TRBD2. The CDR3 totals 14 residues. Germline lookup yields CDR1 MNHNS and CDR2 SASEGT. Trimming took 7 bases from V and 1 from J; bases not matched to a gene: 4. For the CDR3, the DNA is TGTGCCAGCACCGCGGGGGGGGCCCAAGAGACCCAGTACTTC. This sequence encodes CASTAGGAQETQYF.

This clonotype was detected many times. The genes are TRBV12-3 or TRBV12-4 and TRBJ2-1; 7 bases are shared with TRBD1. V gave up 5 bases and J gave up 5 bases; unmatched junction bases: 3. The CDR3 has 13 residues. Written as DNA, the CDR3 is TGTGCCAGCAGTACGACAGGGCACAATGAGCAGTTCTTC. As protein: CASSTTGHNEQFF.

There are many counts of this clonotype. The chain is built from TRBV7-9 and TRBJ1-2, with 8 bases identical to TRBD1. The length of the CDR3 is 13 residues. Looked up from germline, CDR1 is SEHNR and CDR2 is FQNEAQ (reference sequence). V lost 8 bases and J lost 5; bases outside the gene matches: 7. CDR3 coding DNA: TGTGCCAGCCGGTCGGACAGGGCTTATGGCTACACCTTC. This gives the protein CASRSDRAYGYTF.